Listed below are T cell receptor beta chains from one sample, sequenced in a study of radiation and T cells in renal cell carcinoma. The table came from immunoSEQ multiplex PCR; TCRdb's copy has only in-frame clones and leaves some out. In the table there are 140,000 to 150,000 clones, 70% to 90% of which are singletons. Source: blood, taken from a patient whose treatment included radiotherapy and nephrectomy. These receptors were obtained from a woman aged 50 to 65 with renal cell carcinoma. Each CDR3 is given with its conserved first and last residue. Fields, in order: D gene, clone size, V gene, J gene, CDR3 DNA, CDR3 protein. D genes are given only for firm matches. Clone size is shown for a subset of rows, as once, few, many or a class of expanded clone.

d_gene: .; abundance: .; v_gene: TRBV9; j_gene: TRBJ1-2; CDR3nt: TGTGCCAGCAGCGTAGTCCATAATGGCTACACCTTC; CDR3aa: CASSVVHNGYTF
d_gene: TRBD2; abundance: .; v_gene: TRBV5-1; j_gene: TRBJ2-2; CDR3nt: TGCGCCAGCAGCTGGACTAGCGGGGGGGCCGGGGAGCTGTTTTTT; CDR3aa: CASSWTSGGAGELFF
d_gene: .; abundance: .; v_gene: TRBV5-1; j_gene: TRBJ2-3; CDR3nt: TGCGCCAGCAGCTCGGTAGCCACAGATACGCAGTATTTT; CDR3aa: CASSSVATDTQYF
d_gene: TRBD2; abundance: .; v_gene: TRBV5-1; j_gene: TRBJ2-1; CDR3nt: TGCGCCAGCAGCTCCCCCGGGGAGGGCTTAAATGAGCAGTTCTTC; CDR3aa: CASSSPGEGLNEQFF
d_gene: .; abundance: .; v_gene: TRBV9; j_gene: TRBJ2-7; CDR3nt: TGTGCCAGCAGCGTTCAGGACGCAGGATCGAGCTCATACGAGCAGTACTTC; CDR3aa: CASSVQDAGSSSYEQYF
d_gene: TRBD2; abundance: .; v_gene: TRBV5-1; j_gene: TRBJ2-3; CDR3nt: TGCGCCAGCAGCTTGGGGCCAGCGGGGGCAACAGATACGCAGTATTTT; CDR3aa: CASSLGPAGATDTQYF
d_gene: .; abundance: once; v_gene: TRBV27; j_gene: TRBJ1-4; CDR3nt: TGTGCCAGCAGTTTATTCGGGGGCACTAATGAAAAACTGTTTTTT; CDR3aa: CASSLFGGTNEKLFF
d_gene: .; abundance: .; v_gene: TRBV10-3; j_gene: TRBJ1-6; CDR3nt: TGTGCCATGTCGGCTCAGGGCGGATCACCCCTCCACTTT; CDR3aa: CAMSAQGGSPLHF
d_gene: .; abundance: .; v_gene: TRBV25-1; j_gene: TRBJ2-5; CDR3nt: TGTGCCAGCAGTGAACAGGGGAGGCTCGGGACCCAGTACTTC; CDR3aa: CASSEQGRLGTQYF
d_gene: .; abundance: once; v_gene: TRBV28; j_gene: TRBJ2-7; CDR3nt: TGTGCCAGCAGTCCCCCAGGTGGCATTTATGAGCAGTACTTC; CDR3aa: CASSPPGGIYEQYF
d_gene: .; abundance: .; v_gene: TRBV5-1; j_gene: TRBJ1-3; CDR3nt: TGCGCCAGCAGCTTGGCGCAGGGTGGAAACACCATATATTTT; CDR3aa: CASSLAQGGNTIYF
d_gene: TRBD2; abundance: .; v_gene: TRBV7-2; j_gene: TRBJ2-7; CDR3nt: TGTGCCAGCAGCGGCCAGACTAGCGGGGCCTACGAGCAGTACTTC; CDR3aa: CASSGQTSGAYEQYF
d_gene: TRBD1; abundance: .; v_gene: TRBV19; j_gene: TRBJ1-2; CDR3nt: TGTGCCAGTAGTACTCCAGAGGCAGGGGGCCTGGGCTACACCTTC; CDR3aa: CASSTPEAGGLGYTF
d_gene: .; abundance: .; v_gene: TRBV19; j_gene: TRBJ2-7; CDR3nt: TGTGCCAGTAAACCCGCGGGACAATTTTACGAGCAGTACTTC; CDR3aa: CASKPAGQFYEQYF
d_gene: TRBD2; abundance: .; v_gene: TRBV7-9; j_gene: TRBJ2-3; CDR3nt: TGTGCCAGCAGCTCAGGACTAGCTACGCAGTATTTT; CDR3aa: CASSSGLATQYF
d_gene: .; abundance: .; v_gene: TRBV7-2; j_gene: TRBJ1-5; CDR3nt: TGTGCCAGCAGCTTAGGGTGGGACTCCAGTCAGCCCCAGCATTTT; CDR3aa: CASSLGWDSSQPQHF
d_gene: TRBD1; abundance: .; v_gene: TRBV5-1; j_gene: TRBJ2-3; CDR3nt: TGCGCCAGCAGCTTGGACCCGGGACAGGCGAGCACAGATACGCAGTATTTT; CDR3aa: CASSLDPGQASTDTQYF
d_gene: TRBD2; abundance: .; v_gene: TRBV7-2; j_gene: TRBJ2-1; CDR3nt: TGTGCCAGCAGCTTAGCTGTGACTAGCGTGTACAATGAGCAGTTCTTC; CDR3aa: CASSLAVTSVYNEQFF
d_gene: .; abundance: .; v_gene: TRBV5-1; j_gene: TRBJ2-2; CDR3nt: TGCGCCAGCAGCTTGTTATCCCTGGCAAGTGGCGGGGAGCTGTTTTTT; CDR3aa: CASSLLSLASGGELFF
d_gene: TRBD1; abundance: .; v_gene: TRBV7-7; j_gene: TRBJ1-3; CDR3nt: TGTGCCAGCAGCCCCGACAGGGCGGGAAACACCATATATTTT; CDR3aa: CASSPDRAGNTIYF
d_gene: .; abundance: once; v_gene: TRBV14; j_gene: TRBJ1-2; CDR3nt: TGTGCCAGCAGCCAAGAGGAGGGTCGGTATGGCTACACCTTC; CDR3aa: CASSQEEGRYGYTF
d_gene: .; abundance: .; v_gene: TRBV2; j_gene: TRBJ2-7; CDR3nt: TGTGCCAGCAGGGACGGGACAACCACCTACGAGCAGTACTTC; CDR3aa: CASRDGTTTYEQYF
d_gene: TRBD2; abundance: .; v_gene: TRBV4-3; j_gene: TRBJ2-3; CDR3nt: TGCGCCAGCAGCCAAACCGACCTCGGGACTAGTAGGACAGATACGCAGTATTTT; CDR3aa: CASSQTDLGTSRTDTQYF
d_gene: .; abundance: .; v_gene: TRBV25-1; j_gene: TRBJ2-5; CDR3nt: TGTGCCAGAACGGAACAAGAGACCCAGTACTTC; CDR3aa: CARTEQETQYF
d_gene: .; abundance: .; v_gene: TRBV6-5; j_gene: TRBJ1-3; CDR3nt: TGTGCCAGCGTGAACGTAAACACCATATATTTT; CDR3aa: CASVNVNTIYF
d_gene: .; abundance: .; v_gene: TRBV27; j_gene: TRBJ2-2; CDR3nt: TGTGCCAGCAGTAGAGGGACTTTGGGGACCGGGGAGCTGTTTTTT; CDR3aa: CASSRGTLGTGELFF
d_gene: .; abundance: .; v_gene: TRBV7-9; j_gene: TRBJ1-1; CDR3nt: TGTGCCAGCAGCGCCAGTCGGCAGCCGAACACTGAAGCTTTCTTT; CDR3aa: CASSASRQPNTEAFF
d_gene: .; abundance: .; v_gene: TRBV19; j_gene: TRBJ2-7; CDR3nt: TGTGCCAGTAGGCGGACGGAACAGGCTTCCTACGAGCAGTACTTC; CDR3aa: CASRRTEQASYEQYF